This T cell receptor beta chain is drawn from a study of T cells in Graves' hyperthyroidism and ophthalmopathy. The CDR3 is made up of 15 amino acids. Germline values: CDR1 SGDLS, CDR2 YYNGEE. The V gene end was trimmed by 0 bases and the J gene end by 5 bases; junction bases not matched to a gene: 5. Each ophthalmopathy patient scored at least 3 on the Clinical Activity Score and at least 4 on NOSPECS grade, with duration under 3 months. Patients were excluded because of uncontrolled infection, other autoimmune disease, pregnancy or lactation. Amplification yielded TCR beta CDR3 regions, with RNA transcripts as the source. HTBI primers were the set used in a first-round RT-PCR of the TCR CDR3. One entry per CDR3 protein, called by TCRdb with MiXCR from the multiplex PCR reads. The table includes around 620,000 distinct CDR3 sequences, about 14% detected once.

The gene calls are TRBV9 and TRBJ2-3, with TRBD2 matching over 8 bases. The sequenced sample consisted of blood. The TCR originated in a woman aged 18-29 years with Graves' ophthalmopathy. The CDR3: CASSVAGGQEDTQYF. The CDR3, as DNA: TGTGCCAGCAGCGTAGCGGGAGGGCAAGAAGATACGCAGTATTTT. The variable domain in full, completed from reference TRBV9 and TRBJ2-3, reads DSGVTQTPKHLITATGQRVTLRCSPRSGDLSVYWYQQSLDQGLQFLIQYYNGEERAKGNILERFSAQQFPDLHSELNLSSLELGDSALYFCASSVAGGQEDTQYFGPGTRLTVL.